The entry below gives a single T cell receptor (beta chain) sequence along with its context. The CDR3 is 17 amino acids. The V segment lost 5 bases and the J segment 0 bases; nucleotides outside the gene matches: 11. Germline values: CDR1 SGHAT, CDR2 FQDESV (reference sequence). RNA transcripts gave rise to amplified TCR beta CDR3 regions. First-round RT-PCR targeting the TCR CDR3 was performed with the HTBI primer set. TCRdb recomputed calls from the multiplex PCR reads with MiXCR, one row per CDR3 protein. The data hold hundreds of thousands of distinct CDR3 sequences, with less than 25% observed a single time. The data were obtained in a study of T cells in Graves' hyperthyroidism and ophthalmopathy.

This clonotype was obtained from a man aged 30 to 45 with Graves' ophthalmopathy. This chain links TRBV11-1 with TRBJ2-7, with TRBD2 matching over 9 bases. Sequencing input: blood. CDR3 bases: TGTGCCAGCAGCCTTGTGTCTAGCGGGACGCCCTCCTACGAGCAGTACTTC. Residues: CASSLVSSGTPSYEQYF.